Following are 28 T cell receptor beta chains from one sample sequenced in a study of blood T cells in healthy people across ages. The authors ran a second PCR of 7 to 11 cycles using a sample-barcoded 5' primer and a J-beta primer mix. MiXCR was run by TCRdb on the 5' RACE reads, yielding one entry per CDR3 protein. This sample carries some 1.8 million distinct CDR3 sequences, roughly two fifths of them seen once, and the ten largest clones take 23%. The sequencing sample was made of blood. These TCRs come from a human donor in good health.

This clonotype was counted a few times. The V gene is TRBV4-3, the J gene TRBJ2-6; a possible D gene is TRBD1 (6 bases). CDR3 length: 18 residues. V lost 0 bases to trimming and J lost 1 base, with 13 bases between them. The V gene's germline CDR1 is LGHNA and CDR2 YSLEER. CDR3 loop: CASSQDNYRVSGANVLTF. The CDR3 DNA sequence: TGCGCCAGCAGCCAAGATAATTACAGGGTGTCTGGGGCCAACGTCCTGACTTTC.

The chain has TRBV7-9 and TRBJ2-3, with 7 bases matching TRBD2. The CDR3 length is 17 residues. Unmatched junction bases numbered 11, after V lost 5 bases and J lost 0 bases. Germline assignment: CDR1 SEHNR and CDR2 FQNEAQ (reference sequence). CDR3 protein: CASSPRGETMSTDTQYF. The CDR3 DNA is TGTGCCAGCAGCCCTCGGGGGGAGACAATGAGCACAGATACGCAGTATTTT.

The CDR3 DNA follows: TGTGCCAGCAGCTCTGACAGACCGGGACTAGGCTACACGTTAGACGAGCAGTACTTC. Translation: CASSSDRPGLGYTLDEQYF. The V call is TRBV7-9, the J call TRBJ2-7; 8 nucleotides match TRBD2. The V gene's germline CDR1 is SEHNR and CDR2 FQNEAQ (reference sequence). Trimming at V came to 4 bases and at J to 5 bases, leaving 22 bases not matched to a gene. The CDR3 spans 19 residues.

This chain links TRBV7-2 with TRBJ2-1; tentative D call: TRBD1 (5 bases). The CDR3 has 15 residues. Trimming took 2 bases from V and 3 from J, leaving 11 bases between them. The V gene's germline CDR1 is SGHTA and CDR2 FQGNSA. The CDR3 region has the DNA TGTGCCAGCAGCTTAAACAGGAACCTCTACAATGAGCAGTTCTTC. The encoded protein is CASSLNRNLYNEQFF.

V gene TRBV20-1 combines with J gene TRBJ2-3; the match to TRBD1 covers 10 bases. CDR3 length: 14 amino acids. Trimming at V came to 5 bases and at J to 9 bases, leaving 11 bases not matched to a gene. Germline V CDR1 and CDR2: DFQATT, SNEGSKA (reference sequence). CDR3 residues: CSALRTGGLGTQYF. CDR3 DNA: TGCAGTGCTCTACGGACAGGGGGTTTAGGGACGCAGTATTTT.

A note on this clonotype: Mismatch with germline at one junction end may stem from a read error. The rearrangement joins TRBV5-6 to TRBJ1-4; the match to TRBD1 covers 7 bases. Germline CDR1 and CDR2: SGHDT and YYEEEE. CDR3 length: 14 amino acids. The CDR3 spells CASSPTGTDEKLFF. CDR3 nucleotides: TGTGCCAGCAGCCCGACAGGGACCGATGAAAAGCTGTTTTTT.

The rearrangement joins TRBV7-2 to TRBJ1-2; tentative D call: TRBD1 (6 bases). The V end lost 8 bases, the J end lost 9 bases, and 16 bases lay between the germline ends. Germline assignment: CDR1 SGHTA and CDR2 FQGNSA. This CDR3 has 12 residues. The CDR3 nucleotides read TGTGCCAGCCTTTCGGTTGGACAGCGCTACACCTTC. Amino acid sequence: CASLSVGQRYTF. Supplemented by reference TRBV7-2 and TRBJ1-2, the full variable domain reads GAGVSQSPSNKVTEKGKDVELRCDPISGHTALYWYRQSLGQGLEFLIYFQGNSAPDKSGLPSDRFSAERTGGSVSTLTIQRTQQEDSAVYLCASLSVGQRYTFGSGTRLTVV.

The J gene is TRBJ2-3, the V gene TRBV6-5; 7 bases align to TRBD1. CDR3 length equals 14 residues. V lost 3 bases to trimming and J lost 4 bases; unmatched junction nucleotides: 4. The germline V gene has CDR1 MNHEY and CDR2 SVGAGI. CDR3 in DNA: TGTGCCAGCAGTTATTCGCAGGGGGCAGATACGCAGTATTTT. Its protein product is CASSYSQGADTQYF.

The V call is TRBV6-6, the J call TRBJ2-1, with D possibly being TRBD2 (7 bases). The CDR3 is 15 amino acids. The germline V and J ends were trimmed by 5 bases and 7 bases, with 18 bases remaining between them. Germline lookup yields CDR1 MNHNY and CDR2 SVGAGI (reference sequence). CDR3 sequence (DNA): TGTGCCAGCAGTCCCCGGAGGGGGGGCTTAAATGAGCAGTTCTTC. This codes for CASSPRRGGLNEQFF.

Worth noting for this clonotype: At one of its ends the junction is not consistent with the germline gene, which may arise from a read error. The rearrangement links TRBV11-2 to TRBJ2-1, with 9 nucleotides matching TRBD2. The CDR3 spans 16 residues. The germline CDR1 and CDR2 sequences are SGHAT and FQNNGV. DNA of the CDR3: TGTGCCGGCAGCCCCGAAGGGCGGGGGGGCCGTAGTGAGCAGTTCTTC. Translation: CAGSPEGRGGRSEQFF. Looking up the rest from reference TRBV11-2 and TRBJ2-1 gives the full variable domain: EAGVAQSPRYKIIEKRQSVAFWCNPISGHATLYWYQQILGQGPKLLIQFQNNGVVDDSQLPKDRFSAERLKGVDSTLKIQPAKLEDSAVYLCAGSPEGRGGRSEQFFGPGTRLTVL.

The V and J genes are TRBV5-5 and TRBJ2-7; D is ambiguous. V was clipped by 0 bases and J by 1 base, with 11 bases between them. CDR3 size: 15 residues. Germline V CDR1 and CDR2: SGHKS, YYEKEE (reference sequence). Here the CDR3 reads CASSLGAFSSYEQYF. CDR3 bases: TGTGCCAGCAGCTTGGGGGCCTTCTCTTCCTACGAGCAGTACTTC.

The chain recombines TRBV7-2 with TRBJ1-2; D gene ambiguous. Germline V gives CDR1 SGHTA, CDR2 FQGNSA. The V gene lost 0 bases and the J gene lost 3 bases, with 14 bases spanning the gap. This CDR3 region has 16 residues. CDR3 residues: CASSLARGFTDYGYTF. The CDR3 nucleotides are TGTGCCAGCAGCTTAGCACGGGGTTTTACCGACTATGGCTACACCTTC.

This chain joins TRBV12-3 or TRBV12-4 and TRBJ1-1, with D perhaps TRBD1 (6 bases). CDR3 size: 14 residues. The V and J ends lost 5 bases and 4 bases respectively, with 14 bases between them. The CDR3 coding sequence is TGTGCCAGCAGTCCGAGAACAGGGACCACTGAAGCTTTCTTT. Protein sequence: CASSPRTGTTEAFF.

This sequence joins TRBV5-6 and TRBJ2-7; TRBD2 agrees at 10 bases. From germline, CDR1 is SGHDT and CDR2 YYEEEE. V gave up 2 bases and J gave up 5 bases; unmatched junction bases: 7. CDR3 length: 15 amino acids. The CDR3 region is CASSFISGGFHEQYF. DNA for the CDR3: TGTGCCAGCAGCTTTATTAGCGGGGGGTTCCACGAGCAGTACTTC.

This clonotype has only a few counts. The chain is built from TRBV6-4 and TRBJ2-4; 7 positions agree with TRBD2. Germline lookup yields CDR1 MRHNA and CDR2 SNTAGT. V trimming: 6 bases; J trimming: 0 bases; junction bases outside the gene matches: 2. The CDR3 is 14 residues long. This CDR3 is CASSGGLAKNIQYF. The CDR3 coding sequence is TGTGCCAGCAGCGGGGGGTTAGCCAAAAACATTCAGTACTTC.

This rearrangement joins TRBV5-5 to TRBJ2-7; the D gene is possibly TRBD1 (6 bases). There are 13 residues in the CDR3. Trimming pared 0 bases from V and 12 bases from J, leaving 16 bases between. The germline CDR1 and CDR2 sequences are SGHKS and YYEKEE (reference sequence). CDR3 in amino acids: CASSLDALTGRYF. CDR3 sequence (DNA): TGTGCCAGCAGCTTGGATGCTCTGACAGGCCGGTACTTC.

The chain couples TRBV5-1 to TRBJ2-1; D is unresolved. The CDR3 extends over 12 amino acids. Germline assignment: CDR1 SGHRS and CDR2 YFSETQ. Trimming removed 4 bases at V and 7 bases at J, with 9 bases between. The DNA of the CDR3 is TGCGCCAGCAGCGCGTTAAAGAATGAGCAGTTCTTC. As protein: CASSALKNEQFF. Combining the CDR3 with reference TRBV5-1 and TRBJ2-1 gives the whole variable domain KAGVTQTPRYLIKTRGQQVTLSCSPISGHRSVSWYQQTPGQGLQFLFEYFSETQRNKGNFPGRFSGRQFSNSRSEMNVSTLELGDSALYLCASSALKNEQFFGPGTRLTVL.

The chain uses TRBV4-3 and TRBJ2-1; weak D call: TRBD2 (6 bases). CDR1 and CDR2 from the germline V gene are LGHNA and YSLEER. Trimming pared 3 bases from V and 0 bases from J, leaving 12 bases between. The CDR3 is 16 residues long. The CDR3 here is CASSQRLAFSYNEQFF. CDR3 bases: TGCGCCAGCAGCCAGCGCCTAGCGTTCTCCTACAATGAGCAGTTCTTC.

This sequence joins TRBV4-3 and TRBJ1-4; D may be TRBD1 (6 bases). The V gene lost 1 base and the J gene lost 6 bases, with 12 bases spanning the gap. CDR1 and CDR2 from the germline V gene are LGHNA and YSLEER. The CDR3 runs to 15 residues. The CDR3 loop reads CASSQGLRQDEKLFF. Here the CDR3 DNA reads TGCGCCAGCAGCCAAGGACTTCGACAGGATGAAAAACTGTTTTTT.

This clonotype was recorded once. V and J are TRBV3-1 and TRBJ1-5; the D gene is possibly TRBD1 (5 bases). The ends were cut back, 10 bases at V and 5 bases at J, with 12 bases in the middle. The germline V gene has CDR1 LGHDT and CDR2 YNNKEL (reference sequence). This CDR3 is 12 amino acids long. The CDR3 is CATSGGDQPQHF. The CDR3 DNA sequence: TGTGCCACCTCGGGGGGAGATCAGCCCCAGCATTTT.

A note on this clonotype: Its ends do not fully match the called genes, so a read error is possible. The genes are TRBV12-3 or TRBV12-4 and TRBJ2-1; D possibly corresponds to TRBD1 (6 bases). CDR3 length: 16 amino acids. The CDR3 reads CAGSFKGTKNYNEQFF. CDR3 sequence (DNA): TGTGCCGGCAGTTTTAAGGGGACAAAAAATTACAATGAGCAGTTCTTC.

CDR3 DNA sequence: TGTGCCAGCAGCTTTACAGGGACAGAAACGAACCCCTACGAGCAGTACTTC. It yields the protein CASSFTGTETNPYEQYF. The chain joins TRBV7-9 to TRBJ2-7, with 7 bases aligning to TRBD1. Germline V CDR1 and CDR2: SEHNR, FQNEAQ (reference sequence). J was trimmed by 2 bases and V by 3 bases; bases with no gene match: 13. This CDR3 is built from 17 residues.

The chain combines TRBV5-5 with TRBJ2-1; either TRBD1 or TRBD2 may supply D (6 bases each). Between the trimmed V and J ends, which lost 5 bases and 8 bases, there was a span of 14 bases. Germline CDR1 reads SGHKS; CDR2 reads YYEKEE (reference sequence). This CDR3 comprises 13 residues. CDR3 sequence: CASRLRGADEQFF. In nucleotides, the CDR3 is TGTGCCAGCAGGTTGAGGGGGGCTGATGAGCAGTTCTTC.

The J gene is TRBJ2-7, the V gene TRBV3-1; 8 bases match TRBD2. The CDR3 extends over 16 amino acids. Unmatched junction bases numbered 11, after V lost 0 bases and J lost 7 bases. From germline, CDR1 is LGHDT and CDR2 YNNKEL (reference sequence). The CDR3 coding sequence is TGTGCCAGCAGCCAAGATCATAGCGGGGACCCTAGGGAGCAGTACTTC. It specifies CASSQDHSGDPREQYF.

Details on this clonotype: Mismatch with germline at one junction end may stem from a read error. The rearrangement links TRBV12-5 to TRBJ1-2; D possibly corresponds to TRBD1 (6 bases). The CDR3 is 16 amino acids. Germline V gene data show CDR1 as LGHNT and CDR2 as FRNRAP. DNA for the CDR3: TGTACTAGTGGTTTGGTATTCGGGGGGCCGGTGATCGGCTACACCTTC. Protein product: CTSGLVFGGPVIGYTF.

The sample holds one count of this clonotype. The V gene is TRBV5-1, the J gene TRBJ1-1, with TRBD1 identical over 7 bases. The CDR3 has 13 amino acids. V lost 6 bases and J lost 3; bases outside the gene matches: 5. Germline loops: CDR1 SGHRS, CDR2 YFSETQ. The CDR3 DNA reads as TGCGCCAGCATGTATGGGACAGACACTGAAGCTTTCTTT. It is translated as CASMYGTDTEAFF.

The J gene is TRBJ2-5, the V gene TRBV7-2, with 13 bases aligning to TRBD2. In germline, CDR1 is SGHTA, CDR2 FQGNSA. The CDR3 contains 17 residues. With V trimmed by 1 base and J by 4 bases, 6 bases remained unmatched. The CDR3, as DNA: TGTGCCAGCAGCTTAGATGGGGGACTAGCGGGGTTAGAGACCCAGTACTTC. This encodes CASSLDGGLAGLETQYF.

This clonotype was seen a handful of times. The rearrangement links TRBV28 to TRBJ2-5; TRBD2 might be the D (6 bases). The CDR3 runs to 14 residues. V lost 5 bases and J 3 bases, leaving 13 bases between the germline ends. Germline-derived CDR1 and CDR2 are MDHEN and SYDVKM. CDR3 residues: CASSNNREKETQYF. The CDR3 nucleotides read TGTGCCAGCAGTAACAACCGGGAGAAAGAGACCCAGTACTTC.